This T cell receptor (beta chain) was found in a study of T cell responses to AZD1222 COVID-19 vaccine. Study outcomes and limitations: AZD1222 recipients seropositive at baseline numbered only 5 or 6. Repertoire sampling happened only post peak T cell response. White British ancestry dominated among donors, who included more females, and clonal diversity was possibly underestimated.

Second doses at about 4 or about 12 weeks were pooled. On this clone: Its antigen is undetermined.

Germline values: CDR1 SGHDT, CDR2 YYEEEE. The V gene lost 0 bases and the J gene lost 2 bases, with 11 bases spanning the gap. This CDR3 has 16 residues. Sequencing used immunoSEQ multiplex PCR; TCRdb keeps in-frame clones, though not all of them. This table holds over 15,000 clones, around 90% found once. Sample: peripheral blood, taken 28 days after the second AZD1222 dose. The sequence derives from an adult who received the AZD1222 COVID-19 vaccine. The rearrangement links TRBV5-6 to TRBJ1-4; unclear D gene. DNA for the CDR3: TGTGCCAGCAGCTTGGTCGGGCGAGGCACTAATGAAAAACTGTTTTTT. Protein sequence: CASSLVGRGTNEKLFF.